This entry is about one TCR beta chain. This record belongs to a study of chemoradiotherapy in HPV16-positive cancers. V shed 2 bases and J shed 7 bases, with 12 bases lying between them. The CDR3 has 14 residues. Germline assignment: CDR1 SGHKS and CDR2 YYEKEE (reference sequence). The protocol was immunoSEQ multiplex PCR, while the TCRdb copy is restricted to in-frame clones and leaves out a portion. The top ten clones hold around 4.4% of a sample with about 66,000 clones, about nine tenths of them seen once. This chain connects TRBV5-5 to TRBJ2-2, with D possibly matching TRBD2 (5 bases). Here the sequenced sample was blood, taken from a patient who underwent chemoradiotherapy. This clonotype was sampled from a human donor with HPV-associated anogenital cancer. CDR3 bases: TGTGCCAGCAGCTTCAGCGTTGGGAGCGGGGAGCTGTTTTTT. Protein sequence: CASSFSVGSGELFF.